These 30 T cell receptor beta chains were all obtained from the same sample, sequenced in a study of blood T cell repertoires in COVID-19. Assay used: immunoSEQ multiplex PCR; TCRdb lists only in-frame clones, some missing. This table has around 140,000 clones, over 70% appearing once. Material: PBMCs or T cells enriched from blood (not recorded which). These receptors all come from a man between 60 and 75 years old who had recovered from COVID-19.

In this sample, this clone turned up once. The chain links TRBV4-2 to TRBJ2-5, with D possibly being TRBD2 (6 bases). The V end lost 1 base, the J end lost 7 bases, and 13 bases lay between the germline ends. Per germline, CDR1 LGHNA and CDR2 YNFKEQ. The CDR3 extends over 14 amino acids. The CDR3 protein is CASSQGGAWGTQYF. Here the CDR3 DNA reads TGTGCCAGCAGCCAAGGCGGGGCGTGGGGGACCCAGTACTTC.

This CDR3 is CASRKKGRMGYTF. The CDR3 nucleotides are TGTGCCAGCAGAAAAAAGGGGCGCATGGGCTACACCTTC. The rearrangement joins TRBV6-1 to TRBJ1-2, with D possibly TRBD1 on 5 matching bases. Per germline, CDR1 MNHNS and CDR2 SASEGT. Trimming shortened V by 6 bases and J by 8 bases, and 16 bases separated the two germline ends. The CDR3 is 13 amino acids.

The CDR3 DNA is TGCGCCAGCAGCTCCGGAGGGGTGGACACCGGGGAGCTGTTTTTT. This gives the protein CASSSGGVDTGELFF. The chain links TRBV5-1 to TRBJ2-2; D may be TRBD2 (6 bases). V lost 3 bases and J lost 3, with 12 bases in between. This CDR3 spans 15 amino acids. CDR1 and CDR2 (germline): SGHRS, YFSETQ.

A note on this clone: This CDR3 is also generated by other DNA sequences in the sample. This rearrangement joins TRBV9 to TRBJ2-1; D gene uncertain. Germline CDR1 SGDLS, CDR2 YYNGEE. V shed 0 bases and J shed 7 bases, with 5 bases lying between them. The CDR3 has 12 amino acids. CDR3 in DNA: TGTGCCAGCAGCGTAGACAGAAATGAGCAGTTCTTC. Residues: CASSVDRNEQFF.

The chain joins TRBV19 to TRBJ1-5, with D perhaps matching TRBD1 (5 bases). The CDR3 runs 14 residues. CDR1 is LNHDA, CDR2 SQIVND, per germline (reference sequence). Trimming shortened V by 5 bases and J by 5 bases, and 13 bases separated the two germline ends. CDR3 in DNA: TGTGCCAGTAGTGTCCTTAGCAGGGATCAGCCCCAGCATTTT. The encoded protein is CASSVLSRDQPQHF.

This chain uses TRBV19 with TRBJ2-1; 7 nucleotides align to TRBD1. CDR1 is LNHDA, CDR2 SQIVND, per germline (reference sequence). The CDR3 is 15 amino acids. J lost 0 bases, V lost 7 bases, and 6 bases had no gene match. CDR3 residues: CASTADRSSYNEQFF. In DNA form, the CDR3 reads TGTGCCAGTACCGCGGACAGGAGCTCCTACAATGAGCAGTTCTTC.

This chain uses TRBV6-1 with TRBJ2-7; maybe TRBD1 (6 bases). Per the germline V gene, CDR1 is MNHNS and CDR2 is SASEGT. The CDR3 spans 16 residues. The germline V and J ends were trimmed by 2 bases and 4 bases, with 18 bases remaining between them. CDR3 DNA sequence: TGTGCCAGCAGTGAATCGCTGGGACACGAGTTGTACGAGCAGTACTTC. It specifies CASSESLGHELYEQYF.

V and J are TRBV19 and TRBJ2-3, with 8 bases fitting TRBD2. V trimming: 4 bases; J trimming: 3 bases; junction bases outside the gene matches: 6. Germline CDR1 LNHDA, CDR2 SQIVND (reference sequence). The CDR3 spans 15 residues. CDR3: CASSSKRGFTDTQYF. DNA of the CDR3: TGTGCCAGTAGTAGTAAGCGGGGGTTTACAGATACGCAGTATTTT.

The chain links TRBV4-1 to TRBJ2-7, with 7 positions matching TRBD1. The ends lost 4 bases at V and 5 bases at J; junction bases unmatched: 5. The CDR3 is 13 residues long. Germline V gene data show CDR1 as MGHRA and CDR2 as YSYEKL. CDR3 region: CASSPGQMDEQYF. CDR3 in DNA: TGCGCCAGCAGCCCGGGACAGATGGACGAGCAGTACTTC.

This clone is a singleton in its sample. This chain connects TRBV19 to TRBJ1-5; TRBD1 matches at 7 bases. This CDR3 region has 16 residues. Germline CDR1 and CDR2: LNHDA and SQIVND (reference sequence). V lost 8 bases, J lost 2 bases, and 12 bases stayed unmatched. The CDR3 region has the DNA TGTGCCAGTTCCTGGCAGGGGGGTCTTGGCAATCAGCCCCAGCATTTT. The encoded protein is CASSWQGGLGNQPQHF.

This clone was seen only once. This chain connects TRBV1 to TRBJ2-2; TRBD1 is taken as the D call from the table, unchecked against the DNA. TRBV1 is designated a pseudogene. The CDR3 spans 14 residues. The CDR3 DNA is TGCACCAGCAGCGAGGACAGAAACACCGGGGAGCTGTTTTTT. Its protein is CTSSEDRNTGELFF.

The CDR3 sequence is CASSFRIEQYF. The CDR3 region has the DNA TGTGCCAGCAGCTTTAGAATAGAGCAGTACTTC. The rearrangement uses TRBV28 and TRBJ2-7; no definite D call. Trimming removed 6 bases from V and 7 bases from J, with 10 bases in between. Germline CDR1 MDHEN, CDR2 SYDVKM. There are 11 residues in the CDR3.

The chain uses TRBV7-3 and TRBJ2-5, with 8 bases identical to TRBD1. The CDR3 has 14 amino acids. Germline V lookup: CDR1 SGHTA, CDR2 FQGTGA. With 1 base clipped from V and 5 bases from J, the junction kept 3 bases outside the gene matches. DNA of the CDR3: TGTGCCAGCAGCTTAAATACAGGGGGGGAGACCCAGTACTTC. Translated: CASSLNTGGETQYF.

The V gene is TRBV11-2, the J gene TRBJ2-7; TRBD1 agrees at 11 bases. V lost 4 bases to trimming and J lost 4 bases; unmatched junction nucleotides: 3. CDR1 and CDR2 from the germline V gene are SGHAT and FQNNGV. This CDR3 contains 14 residues. CDR3 bases: TGTGCCAGCAGCTCCCGGGACAGGGGGTACGAGCAGTACTTC. Amino acid sequence: CASSSRDRGYEQYF.

The rearrangement uses TRBV14 and TRBJ2-7, with 9 bases fitting TRBD1. Germline CDR1 is SGHDN and CDR2 is FVKESK. The J segment lost 3 bases and the V segment lost 1 base, leaving 4 bases of the junction unmatched. The CDR3 consists of 15 residues. The CDR3 nucleotides read TGTGCCAGCAGCCAAGGTACAGGGGGCCTCTACGAGCAGTACTTC. Translation gives CASSQGTGGLYEQYF.

The chain is built from TRBV9 and TRBJ1-1; D gene unclear. In germline, CDR1 is SGDLS, CDR2 YYNGEE. CDR3 length: 14 amino acids. Trimming cost V 0 bases and J 4 bases, with 10 bases left between them. In DNA, the CDR3 is TGTGCCAGCAGCGTAGCCGGGGTCGGCACTGAAGCTTTCTTT. As protein: CASSVAGVGTEAFF. The full variable domain, completed using reference TRBV9 and TRBJ1-1, is DSGVTQTPKHLITATGQRVTLRCSPRSGDLSVYWYQQSLDQGLQFLIQYYNGEERAKGNILERFSAQQFPDLHSELNLSSLELGDSALYFCASSVAGVGTEAFFGQGTRLTVV.

This clone was seen once. The chain's CDR3 is CASRPLLAGGYNEQFF. The CDR3 DNA sequence: TGTGCCAGCAGACCCCTACTAGCGGGGGGATACAATGAGCAGTTCTTC. The J gene is TRBJ2-1, the V gene TRBV11-2, with 12 bases aligning to TRBD2. The CDR3 loop spans 16 amino acids. CDR1 is SGHAT, CDR2 FQNNGV, per germline. Trimming cost V 6 bases and J 4 bases; bases outside gene matches: 7.

J is TRBJ2-7 and V is TRBV30; perhaps TRBD2 as D (5 bases). Trimming pared 0 bases from V and 1 base from J, leaving 10 bases between. This CDR3 is 14 amino acids long. Germline CDR1 GTSNPN, CDR2 SVGIG (reference sequence). The CDR3 region is CAWSVFGVSYEQYF. The CDR3, as DNA: TGTGCCTGGAGTGTATTCGGGGTATCCTACGAGCAGTACTTC.

The chain carries TRBV7-2 and TRBJ1-1; 7 nucleotides agree with TRBD1. CDR1 is SGHTA, CDR2 FQGNSA, per germline. CDR3 length: 13 amino acids. V lost 4 bases, J lost 5 bases, and 4 bases stayed unmatched. Here the CDR3 reads CASSSPGGTEAFF. The CDR3 nucleotides read TGTGCCAGCAGCTCCCCAGGGGGGACTGAAGCTTTCTTT.

The V call is TRBV24-1, the J call TRBJ2-1; 9 bases align to TRBD2. With V trimmed by 3 bases and J by 7 bases, 9 bases remained unmatched. This CDR3 is 16 amino acids long. The germline CDR1 and CDR2 sequences are KGHDR and SFDVKD. The CDR3 here is CATSDPLAGGRNEQFF. DNA for the CDR3: TGTGCCACCAGTGATCCGCTCGCGGGGGGGCGGAATGAGCAGTTCTTC.

This clone was observed once. The chain employs TRBV15 and TRBJ2-4; TRBD1 is a possible D gene (5 bases). V was cut by 1 base and J by 0 bases, with 10 bases left in between. Germline assignment: CDR1 LNHNV and CDR2 YYDKDF (reference sequence). There are 16 residues in the CDR3. The DNA for the CDR3 is TGTGCCACCAGCAGAGGACAGCAACTAGCCAAAAACATTCAGTACTTC. This translates into CATSRGQQLAKNIQYF.

The J gene is TRBJ2-1, the V gene TRBV9; 8 bases agree with TRBD2. Germline-derived CDR1 and CDR2 are SGDLS and YYNGEE. The CDR3 runs to 15 residues. Trimming cost V 0 bases and J 8 bases; bases outside gene matches: 7. The CDR3 loop reads CASSVAGGPEHEQFF. The CDR3 DNA sequence: TGTGCCAGCAGCGTAGCGGGGGGGCCGGAACATGAGCAGTTCTTC.

This chain joins TRBV7-8 and TRBJ1-4, with 7 bases fitting TRBD1. This CDR3 comprises 13 residues. Per germline, CDR1 SGHVS and CDR2 FQNEAQ. With 5 bases clipped from V and 7 bases from J, the junction kept 4 bases outside the gene matches. The CDR3 region is CASSPQGGEKLFF. The CDR3 DNA reads TGTGCCAGCAGCCCGCAGGGGGGTGAAAAACTGTTTTTT. The complete variable domain, with remaining parts taken from reference TRBV7-8 and TRBJ1-4, reads GAGVSQSPRYKVAKRGQDVALRCDPISGHVSLFWYQQALGQGPEFLTYFQNEAQLDKSGLPSDRFFAERPEGSVSTLKIQRTQQEDSAVYLCASSPQGGEKLFFGSGTQLSVL.

The rearrangement links TRBV7-2 to TRBJ2-7; 8 bases agree with TRBD1. The trim removed 2 bases at V and 2 bases at J, leaving 14 bases unmatched. Germline loops: CDR1 SGHTA, CDR2 FQGNSA. This CDR3 region has 18 residues. The DNA for the CDR3 is TGTGCCAGCAGCTTAAAGCTCGGGGGACAGGCGCATCCCTACGAGCAGTACTTC. Translating it yields CASSLKLGGQAHPYEQYF.

The chain is built from TRBV5-8 and TRBJ1-5; 10 bases match TRBD1. The CDR3 runs to 17 residues. V gave up 6 bases and J gave up 0 bases; unmatched junction bases: 9. CDR1 and CDR2 from the germline V gene are SGHTS and YDEGEE. The CDR3 region has the DNA TGTGCCAGCAAAGGGACAGGGGAACTTTATAGCAATCAGCCCCAGCATTTT. This translates into CASKGTGELYSNQPQHF.

The chain joins TRBV27 to TRBJ2-1, with D tentatively TRBD1 (5 bases). The CDR3 is 13 amino acids. Trimming shortened V by 6 bases and J by 10 bases, and 16 bases separated the two germline ends. The germline gives CDR1 MNHEY, CDR2 SMNVEV (reference sequence). The CDR3 coding sequence is TGTGCCAGCAGAAGCCAGGGTATCAGAGAGCAGTTCTTC. Its translation: CASRSQGIREQFF.

The rearrangement uses TRBV2 and TRBJ1-1; 7 nucleotides align to TRBD1. The CDR3 contains 14 residues. Germline V gives CDR1 SNHLY, CDR2 FYNNEI. The ends lost 5 bases at V and 2 bases at J; junction bases unmatched: 5. The DNA for the CDR3 is TGTGCCAGCAGTAAGGGACAGAGCAACACTGAAGCTTTCTTT. Translating it yields CASSKGQSNTEAFF.

The chain employs TRBV12-3 or TRBV12-4 and TRBJ2-7; 8 positions agree with TRBD2. CDR3 length: 13 residues. J was trimmed by 2 bases and V by 6 bases; bases with no gene match: 3. DNA for the CDR3: TGTGCCAGCAGACTAGCGGTTGCCTACGAGCAGTACTTC. Translating gives CASRLAVAYEQYF.

The rearrangement links TRBV6-1 to TRBJ1-3, with D possibly matching TRBD1 (6 bases). The ends were cut back, 2 bases at V and 1 base at J, with 9 bases in the middle. Germline V gene lookup returns CDR1 MNHNS and CDR2 SASEGT. The CDR3 sequence is 15 residues long. The CDR3 region is CASSEQGISGNTIYF. DNA for the CDR3: TGTGCCAGCAGTGAACAGGGGATTTCTGGAAACACCATATATTTT.

The chain uses TRBV28 and TRBJ1-2; TRBD1 is a possible D gene (5 bases). Trimming pared 6 bases from V and 0 bases from J, leaving 11 bases between. CDR3 length: 14 amino acids. In germline, CDR1 is MDHEN, CDR2 SYDVKM. The CDR3 spells CASRAQATNYGYTF. The CDR3 nucleotides are TGTGCCAGCAGGGCACAGGCTACTAACTATGGCTACACCTTC.